This section outlines one TCR beta chain sequence together with its context. The antigen remains unidentified. This sample is drawn from a study of cytomegalovirus exposure and HLA in healthy donors. General study findings and limits: TRBV6-2, TRBV6-3 and some other V segments were excluded as indistinguishable.

The PCR used 60 Vbeta and 13 Jbeta primers. Per the study methods: As a later analysis found, there were around 86 million unique TCR beta chains, of which approximately 10 million were shared. Using immunoSEQ multiplex PCR, the repertoire was profiled, and TCRdb retains in-frame clones only, with some absent. D and trimming come from the DNA, and the V and J calls and clone size come from that table. Found here are about 190,000 clones, more than 70% of them singletons; the top ten hold approximately 4.8%. The CDR3 extends over 14 amino acids. Germline values: CDR1 SGDLS, CDR2 YYNGEE. This sequence joins TRBV9 and TRBJ2-5; D perhaps matches TRBD2 (6 bases). Judging by the DNA end, TRBJ2-7 fits better; the J call may be wrong. Material for sequencing was PBMCs. The receptor was isolated from a young man in good health and CMV-seropositive. The CDR3 nucleotides read TGTGCCAGCACCTCCGGACTACCCCCCTACGAGCAGTACTTC. Its translation: CASTSGLPPYEQYF.